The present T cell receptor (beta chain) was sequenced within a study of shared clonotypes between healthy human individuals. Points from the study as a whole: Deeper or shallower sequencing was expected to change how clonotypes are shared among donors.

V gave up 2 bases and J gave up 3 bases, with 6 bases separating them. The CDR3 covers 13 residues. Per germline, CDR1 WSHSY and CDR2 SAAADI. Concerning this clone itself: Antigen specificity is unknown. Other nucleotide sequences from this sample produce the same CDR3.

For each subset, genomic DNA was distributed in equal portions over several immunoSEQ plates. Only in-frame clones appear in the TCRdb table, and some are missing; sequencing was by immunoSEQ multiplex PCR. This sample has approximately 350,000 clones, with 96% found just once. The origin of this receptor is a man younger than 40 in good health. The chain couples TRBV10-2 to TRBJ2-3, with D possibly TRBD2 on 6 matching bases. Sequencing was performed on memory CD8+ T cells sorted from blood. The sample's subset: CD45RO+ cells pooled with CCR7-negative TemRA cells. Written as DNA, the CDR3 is TGCGCCAGCAGTGAGGGGAGGACAGATACGCAGTATTTT. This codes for CASSEGRTDTQYF.